These 30 T cell receptor beta chains share one sample of origin, sequenced in a study of blood T cells in healthy people across ages. A J-beta primer mix and a sample-barcoded 5' primer were used in a second PCR of about 7 to 12 cycles. Each CDR3 protein gets one entry after TCRdb re-called the 5' RACE reads with MiXCR. The table shows 1,800,000 or so distinct CDR3 sequences, with about 39% occurring only once. Source material: blood. All receptors derive from a human donor in good health.

CDR3 amino acids: CASSLGAGAEQFF. CDR3 bases: TGTGCCAGCAGTTTAGGAGCGGGGGCTGAGCAGTTCTTC. The rearrangement joins TRBV27 to TRBJ2-1; 8 positions match TRBD2. V lost 2 bases to trimming and J lost 9 bases; unmatched junction nucleotides: 3. From germline, CDR1 is MNHEY and CDR2 SMNVEV (reference sequence). CDR3 length: 13 residues.

Only a few counts were recorded for this clonotype. The chain employs TRBV6-5 and TRBJ2-7; TRBD2 matches at 12 bases. CDR3 length: 13 residues. CDR1 is MNHEY and CDR2 is SVGAGI in the germline V gene. J lost 5 bases, V lost 10 bases, and 6 bases had no gene match. CDR3 amino acids: CATGRTSGDEQYF. CDR3 bases: TGTGCCACCGGGCGGACTAGCGGGGACGAGCAGTACTTC.

The chain uses TRBV10-3 and TRBJ1-3; TRBD1 matches at 7 bases. V lost 5 bases, J lost 1 base, and 2 bases stayed unmatched. This CDR3 is built from 14 residues. CDR1 and CDR2 from the germline V gene are ENHRY and SYGVKD. The CDR3 DNA reads as TGTGCCATCAGTACACAGGGGTCTGGAAACACCATATATTTT. Amino acids: CAISTQGSGNTIYF.

The CDR3: CASSFRTGGDYGYTF. CDR3 bases: TGCGCCAGCAGCTTTCGGACAGGGGGTGACTATGGCTACACCTTC. The chain recombines TRBV5-1 with TRBJ1-2; 10 nucleotides align to TRBD1. Trimming took 2 bases from V and 3 from J; bases not matched to a gene: 4. Germline V gene lookup returns CDR1 SGHRS and CDR2 YFSETQ. CDR3 length equals 15 residues.

The chain is built from TRBV2 and TRBJ2-7; possible D gene TRBD1, 6 bases. The CDR3 runs to 14 residues. In germline, CDR1 is SNHLY, CDR2 FYNNEI. V was clipped by 4 bases and J by 1 base, with 11 bases between them. Here the CDR3 DNA reads TGTGCCAGCAGTGGGGATGACAGGTCCTACGAGCAGTACTTC. Its translation is CASSGDDRSYEQYF.

For the CDR3, the DNA is TGCAGTGCTAGAGAAACTCGGACAGCCGGGGAATATGGCTACACCTTC. Encoded protein: CSARETRTAGEYGYTF. This chain connects TRBV20-1 to TRBJ1-2; a possible D gene is TRBD1 (6 bases). Germline V gene data show CDR1 as DFQATT and CDR2 as SNEGSKA (reference sequence). CDR3 length: 16 amino acids. Trimming removed 0 bases from V and 5 bases from J, with 19 bases in between.

This clonotype was observed a handful of times. The J gene is TRBJ1-2, the V gene TRBV6-5; D might be TRBD1 (5 bases). V was clipped by 0 bases and J by 6 bases, with 11 bases between them. Germline CDR1 and CDR2: MNHEY and SVGAGI. CDR3 length: 14 amino acids. CDR3 region: CASSYSGQGDGYTF. CDR3 DNA: TGTGCCAGCAGTTACTCGGGGCAGGGTGATGGCTACACCTTC.

The chain couples TRBV12-3 or TRBV12-4 to TRBJ1-1; TRBD1 is a possible D gene (5 bases). The CDR3 has 14 residues. Trimming stripped 6 bases from V and 6 bases from J, with 17 bases between. In nucleotides, the CDR3 is TGTGCCAGCAGCTTACAGGAGGAAGCCCCTGAAGCTTTCTTT. Translating it yields CASSLQEEAPEAFF.

The chain links TRBV24-1 to TRBJ1-2; no firm D call. The CDR3 runs to 14 residues. Germline CDR1 is KGHDR and CDR2 is SFDVKD. V lost 5 bases and J 0 bases, leaving 9 bases between the germline ends. The CDR3 DNA sequence: TGTGCCACCAGTGGGTCGGACCCTAACTATGGCTACACCTTC. Protein sequence: CATSGSDPNYGYTF.

This chain joins TRBV29-1 and TRBJ2-7; tentative D call: TRBD2 (7 bases). There are 15 residues in the CDR3. Trimming cost V 2 bases and J 6 bases, with 20 bases left between them. Germline V gene sequence: CDR1 SQVTM, CDR2 ANQGSEA. The CDR3 loop is CSVEIRVGGRSEQYF. The DNA for the CDR3 is TGCAGCGTTGAAATCCGTGTGGGGGGGCGAAGCGAGCAGTACTTC.

V and J are TRBV10-3 and TRBJ1-1; a possible D gene is TRBD1 (5 bases). The CDR3 runs 13 residues. V lost 8 bases to trimming and J lost 2 bases, with 12 bases between them. The V gene's germline CDR1 is ENHRY and CDR2 SYGVKD. This CDR3 reads CAILREGNTEAFF. CDR3 nucleotide sequence: TGTGCCATCCTCAGGGAAGGCAACACTGAAGCTTTCTTT.

The chain links TRBV14 to TRBJ2-5; D gene unclear. Per germline, CDR1 SGHDN and CDR2 FVKESK. The CDR3 is 13 residues long. Trimming cost V 4 bases and J 5 bases, with 11 bases left between them. In nucleotides, the CDR3 is TGTGCCAGCAGCCGCTACTCCCATGAGACCCAGTACTTC. It specifies CASSRYSHETQYF.

The rearrangement joins TRBV11-2 to TRBJ2-5; 12 bases match TRBD2. The germline gives CDR1 SGHAT, CDR2 FQNNGV. With V trimmed by 4 bases and J by 2 bases, 11 bases remained unmatched. The CDR3 contains 18 residues. In DNA, the CDR3 is TGTGCCAGCAGCTCCCGACTAGCGGGGGCCCTGAATCAAGAGACCCAGTACTTC. As protein: CASSSRLAGALNQETQYF.

This clonotype was observed a few times. The chain links TRBV29-1 to TRBJ1-2; D is perhaps TRBD1 (6 bases). Trimming took off 6 bases at V and 4 bases at J, with 18 bases between the two ends. The CDR3 consists of 14 residues. Per the germline V gene, CDR1 is SQVTM and CDR2 is ANQGSEA. The CDR3 bases are TGCAGCGTATTGACAGGATCTCCGGGCTATGGCTACACCTTC. Its protein is CSVLTGSPGYGYTF.

V and J are TRBV7-9 and TRBJ1-2; 11 bases align to TRBD1. Germline V gene sequence: CDR1 SEHNR, CDR2 FQNEAQ (reference sequence). After removal of 6 bases from V and 6 bases from J, the junction contained 15 bases not matched to a gene. The CDR3 is made up of 17 amino acids. The CDR3 sequence is CASSIGQGALLLHGYTF. CDR3 bases: TGTGCCAGCAGTATCGGACAGGGGGCCCTTTTGTTGCATGGCTACACCTTC.

V gene TRBV10-3 combines with J gene TRBJ1-1; D gene unclear. The V gene lost 3 bases and the J gene lost 1 base, with 9 bases spanning the gap. CDR1 and CDR2 from the germline V gene are ENHRY and SYGVKD. The CDR3 loop spans 14 amino acids. CDR3: CAISDRVENTEAFF. The CDR3 region has the DNA TGTGCCATCAGTGACCGGGTAGAGAACACTGAAGCTTTCTTT.

The V and J genes are TRBV10-3 and TRBJ2-1; D call uncertain. This CDR3 comprises 12 residues. V lost 2 bases and J 5 bases, leaving 4 bases between the germline ends. From germline, CDR1 is ENHRY and CDR2 SYGVKD. The CDR3 spells CAISETNNEQFF. The CDR3 DNA reads TGTGCCATCAGTGAGACAAACAATGAGCAGTTCTTC.

This clonotype was seen just once. The junction departs from the called germline gene at one end, perhaps through a read error. The gene calls are TRBV12-3 or TRBV12-4 and TRBJ2-3; D call uncertain. CDR3 length equals 14 residues. CDR3 nucleotides: TGTGCCAGCCGCCTATTCTCGAGCACAGATGCGCAGTATTTT. As protein: CASRLFSSTDAQYF.

The chain couples TRBV24-1 to TRBJ1-1; maybe TRBD1 (5 bases). This CDR3 region has 12 residues. The germline V and J ends were trimmed by 10 bases and 2 bases, with 10 bases remaining between them. Germline lookup yields CDR1 KGHDR and CDR2 SFDVKD. The CDR3 DNA reads TGTGCCACTTTCAGGGCAAACACTGAAGCTTTCTTT. Translating it yields CATFRANTEAFF.

V gene TRBV5-1 combines with J gene TRBJ1-2, with 7 bases matching TRBD1. Germline CDR1 reads SGHRS; CDR2 reads YFSETQ. The length of the CDR3 is 15 residues. Trimming at V came to 4 bases and at J to 2 bases, leaving 8 bases not matched to a gene. The CDR3 is CASSPGQPRNYGYTF. The CDR3 DNA follows: TGCGCCAGCAGCCCGGGACAGCCAAGAAACTATGGCTACACCTTC.

The chain carries TRBV20-1 and TRBJ1-2, with TRBD1 matching over 9 bases. Germline lookup yields CDR1 DFQATT and CDR2 SNEGSKA (reference sequence). The V and J ends lost 2 bases and 4 bases, in that order; junction bases with no gene match: 11. The CDR3 has 16 residues. The CDR3, as DNA: TGCAGTGCTAGACCCGGGGGACAGGGAATAGTCTATGGCTACACCTTC. Translation: CSARPGGQGIVYGYTF.

The chain uses TRBV11-2 and TRBJ2-1; 8 bases are a match to TRBD1. Germline V gives CDR1 SGHAT, CDR2 FQNNGV. The CDR3 is 15 residues long. J lost 6 bases, V lost 3 bases, and 7 bases had no gene match. The CDR3 protein is CASSLGQDYCNEQFF. The CDR3 nucleotides are TGTGCCAGCAGCTTGGGACAGGACTACTGCAATGAGCAGTTCTTC.

This chain joins TRBV9 and TRBJ2-3; 8 positions agree with TRBD2. The CDR3 has 16 amino acids. The germline V gene encodes CDR1 SGDLS and CDR2 YYNGEE. J lost 4 bases, V lost 4 bases, and 11 bases had no gene match. The CDR3 is CASSLRSGGAADTQYF. The CDR3 DNA follows: TGTGCCAGCAGCCTGCGCTCCGGGGGGGCCGCAGATACGCAGTATTTT.

Details on this clonotype: At one end, the junction sequence differs from germline, possibly due to a read error. V usage is TRBV20-1 and J usage is TRBJ1-6; no reliable D call. The germline V gene has CDR1 DFQATT and CDR2 SNEGSKA (reference sequence). There are 13 residues in the CDR3. This chain's CDR3 is CSTRDDPVLPLHF. CDR3 nucleotides: TGCAGTACTAGAGATGATCCAGTCCTCCCCCTCCACTTT.

This clonotype has ten or more counts. The genes are TRBV7-2 and TRBJ2-1, with 11 bases lining up with TRBD2. V shed 5 bases and J 7 bases; nucleotides not matched to a gene: 7. Germline V gene lookup returns CDR1 SGHTA and CDR2 FQGNSA. CDR3 length equals 15 residues. CDR3 bases: TGTGCCAGCAGCCATAGCGGGGGGGCATTGAATGAGCAGTTCTTC. Protein: CASSHSGGALNEQFF. The full variable domain, completed using reference TRBV7-2 and TRBJ2-1, is GAGVSQSPSNKVTEKGKDVELRCDPISGHTALYWYRQSLGQGLEFLIYFQGNSAPDKSGLPSDRFSAERTGGSVSTLTIQRTQQEDSAVYLCASSHSGGALNEQFFGPGTRLTVL.

The V and J genes are TRBV20-1 and TRBJ2-1, with 9 bases that match TRBD2. This CDR3 contains 15 residues. J was trimmed by 0 bases and V by 6 bases; bases with no gene match: 6. CDR1 DFQATT and CDR2 SNEGSKA come from the germline V gene (reference sequence). This CDR3 reads CSAGLANRSYNEQFF. CDR3 in DNA: TGCAGTGCGGGACTAGCAAACCGCTCCTACAATGAGCAGTTCTTC.

Only one count was recorded for this clonotype. This chain uses TRBV5-5 with TRBJ1-5; D call uncertain. This CDR3 region has 13 residues. Trimming took 2 bases from V and 8 from J, leaving 11 bases between them. The germline CDR1 and CDR2 sequences are SGHKS and YYEKEE (reference sequence). The CDR3 DNA reads TGTGCCAGCAGCTTCGTCACCCCGGAGCCCCAGCATTTT. It yields the protein CASSFVTPEPQHF.

As to this clonotype: The junction and the germline gene differ at one end; a read error may be behind it. This rearrangement joins TRBV20-1 to TRBJ1-5; possibly TRBD1 for D (5 bases). The V gene's germline CDR1 is DFQATT and CDR2 SNEGSKA (reference sequence). There are 14 residues in the CDR3. CDR3 sequence: CSAERQLSDQPQHF. Written as DNA, the CDR3 is TGCAGTGCTGAGCGACAGCTTAGCGATCAGCCCCAGCATTTT.

This clonotype was seen more than once but under ten times. The chain uses TRBV28 and TRBJ1-2; TRBD1 might be the D (5 bases). CDR1 and CDR2 from the germline V gene are MDHEN and SYDVKM. This CDR3 has 11 amino acids. V lost 10 bases and J lost 3, with 9 bases in between. The CDR3 coding sequence is TGTGCCACTCAGGGATACTATGGCTACACCTTC. It translates to CATQGYYGYTF.

In this sample, this clonotype turned up a few times. The V gene is TRBV6-5, the J gene TRBJ1-1; no clear D gene. The CDR3 loop spans 13 amino acids. Trimming removed 3 bases from V and 5 bases from J, with 10 bases in between. The V gene's germline CDR1 is MNHEY and CDR2 SVGAGI. CDR3 region: CASSYTRGTEAFF. The DNA for the CDR3 is TGTGCCAGCAGTTATACACGGGGAACTGAAGCTTTCTTT.